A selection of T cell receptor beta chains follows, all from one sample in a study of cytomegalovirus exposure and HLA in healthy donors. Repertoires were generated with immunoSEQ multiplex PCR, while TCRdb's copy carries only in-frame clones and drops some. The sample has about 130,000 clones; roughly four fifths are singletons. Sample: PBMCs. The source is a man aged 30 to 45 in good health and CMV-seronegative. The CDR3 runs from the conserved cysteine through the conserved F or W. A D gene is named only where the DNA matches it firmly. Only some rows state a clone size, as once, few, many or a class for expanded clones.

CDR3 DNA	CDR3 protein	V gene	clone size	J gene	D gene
TGTGCCAGCAGACTAGCGGGAGGTTCTTCCTACAATGAGCAGTTCTTC	CASRLAGGSSYNEQFF	TRBV27	NA	TRBJ2-1	TRBD2
TGTGCCAGTAGTGGCGGGACTAGCGGGAATCCAGATACGCAGTATTTT	CASSGGTSGNPDTQYF	TRBV19	NA	TRBJ2-3	TRBD2
TGTGCCAGCAGTGAAGGGTGGGGACTCTCTGGAAACACCATATATTTT	CASSEGWGLSGNTIYF	TRBV6-1	NA	TRBJ1-3	NA
TGTGCCATCACGGCTAGCCAAAACACCGGGGAGCTGTTTTTT	CAITASQNTGELFF	TRBV10-3	once	TRBJ2-2	NA
TGTGCCAGCAGCTTAGCGGGAGGGCCTGGTGAGCAGTTCTTC	CASSLAGGPGEQFF	TRBV5-4	NA	TRBJ2-1	TRBD2
TGTGCCAGCAGTTACTCGTCCACAGTCTACGAGCAGTACTTC	CASSYSSTVYEQYF	TRBV6-5	NA	TRBJ2-7	NA
TGTGCCAGCTCACCACGGTCAGGGGGAGAGAACTATGGCTACACCTTC	CASSPRSGGENYGYTF	TRBV18	NA	TRBJ1-2	TRBD1
TGTGCCAGCAGCGTAGGCTACGGTCAAGAGACCCAGTACTTC	CASSVGYGQETQYF	TRBV9	NA	TRBJ2-5	NA
TGCAGCGCTAGGGGACAGGTCGGAGCAACTAATGAAAAACTGTTTTTT	CSARGQVGATNEKLFF	TRBV29-1	NA	TRBJ1-4	TRBD1
TGCGCCAGCAGCTTAAAGGTGGCTAGCATCCATGAGCAGTTCTTC	CASSLKVASIHEQFF	TRBV5-1	NA	TRBJ2-1	NA
TGTGCCAGCAGCGGACGGGAGGCCCCTTACAATGAGCAGTTCTTC	CASSGREAPYNEQFF	TRBV9	few	TRBJ2-1	TRBD2
TGTGCCAGCAGCTTACCCGGACAAGGAGAGACCCAGTACTTC	CASSLPGQGETQYF	TRBV7-9	NA	TRBJ2-5	NA
TGTGCCAGCCGGCGATGGAGCTCTGGAAACACCATATATTTT	CASRRWSSGNTIYF	TRBV27	few	TRBJ1-3	NA
TGTGCCAGCTCAAAACAGGAGTCAGATACGCAGTATTTT	CASSKQESDTQYF	TRBV18	once	TRBJ2-3	NA
TGTGCCAGCAGCTTAGGGCCCACAGGGGCCGGGTACGAGCAGTACTTC	CASSLGPTGAGYEQYF	TRBV7-3	NA	TRBJ2-7	TRBD1
TGTGCCAGCAGCTTAGTCTGGGACAGGGGGAGTCATGGCTACACCTTC	CASSLVWDRGSHGYTF	TRBV7-9	few	TRBJ1-2	TRBD1
TGTGCCAGCAGTCTTCGTTCAACTCCCTACCAAGAGACCCAGTACTTC	CASSLRSTPYQETQYF	TRBV27	once	TRBJ2-5	NA
TGTGCCAGCTCAGGGGTAATCACGCCCCGACAGGACTCGCGAACCCACCAAGAGACCCAGTACTTC	CASSGVITPRQDSRTHQETQYF	TRBV18	few	TRBJ2-5	NA
TGTGCCAGCAGTTCTGGACAGAGGGCCGGGGAGCTGTTTTTT	CASSSGQRAGELFF	TRBV28	NA	TRBJ2-2	NA
TGTGCCAGCTCACCGTACGGACAGGGGCCTGAAGCTTTCTTT	CASSPYGQGPEAFF	TRBV18	NA	TRBJ1-1	TRBD1
TGTGCCAGCAGCAAAGCTGGAAGGGACAAAAGAAACAGTTCAACTAGCACAGATACGCAGTATTTT	CASSKAGRDKRNSSTSTDTQYF	TRBV21-1	NA	TRBJ2-3	NA
TGTGCCAGCTCCATACTAGCGGGGGGGACAGATACGCAGTATTTT	CASSILAGGTDTQYF	TRBV2	few	TRBJ2-3	TRBD2